These T cell receptor beta chains were read from a single sample in a study of blood T cell repertoires in COVID-19. Assay used: immunoSEQ multiplex PCR; TCRdb lists only in-frame clones, some missing. The sample holds around 140,000 clones, roughly 73% seen once. Sequencing was performed on peripheral blood. Receptor source: a woman between 45 and 65 years old with active or convalescent COVID-19. Both conserved end residues are part of each CDR3. Fields, in order: J gene, D gene, clone size, V gene, CDR3 protein, CDR3 DNA. The D gene is left open where the match is weak. A row's size may be missing; if present it is once, few, many or a size class.

>TRBJ1-2|NA|few|TRBV11-2
CASSLAGHYGYTF
TGTGCCAGCAGCTTGGCAGGCCACTATGGCTACACCTTC
>TRBJ1-1|TRBD1|NA|TRBV19
CARTRDREGRNTEAFF
TGTGCCAGAACCCGGGACAGGGAAGGGCGGAACACTGAAGCTTTCTTT
>TRBJ2-7|NA|NA|TRBV28
CASIRGRSSYEQYF
TGTGCCAGCATCCGGGGGAGAAGCTCCTACGAGCAGTACTTC
>TRBJ1-2|NA|NA|TRBV30
CAWSVLGGFSGYTF
TGTGCCTGGAGTGTACTAGGAGGGTTTAGCGGCTACACCTTC
>TRBJ2-3|TRBD2|NA|TRBV10-3
CAISVTSGSTQDTQYF
TGTGCCATCAGTGTAACCAGCGGGAGTACCCAAGATACGCAGTATTTT
>TRBJ1-1|NA|once|TRBV29-1
CSVVGPMNTEAFF
TGCAGCGTTGTGGGGCCAATGAACACTGAAGCTTTCTTT
>TRBJ2-4|NA|NA|TRBV21-1
CASSKGGQKTGKNIQYF
TGTGCCAGCAGCAAAGGTGGACAGAAAACGGGTAAAAACATTCAGTACTTC
>TRBJ2-5|TRBD1|NA|TRBV18
CASSLQGQETQYF
TGTGCCAGCTCACTACAGGGGCAAGAGACCCAGTACTTC
>TRBJ2-5|TRBD2|once|TRBV7-2
CASSLAAGEPGETQYF
TGTGCCAGCAGCTTAGCGGCGGGAGAACCCGGAGAGACCCAGTACTTC
>TRBJ1-5|NA|NA|TRBV19
CASSIWADDPSNQPQHF
TGTGCCAGTAGTATCTGGGCCGACGATCCGAGCAATCAGCCCCAGCATTTT
>TRBJ2-2|NA|NA|TRBV19
CASLRVNTGELFF
TGTGCCAGTCTCCGGGTCAACACCGGGGAGCTGTTTTTT
>TRBJ1-2|NA|many|TRBV18
CASSTGLQDYGYTF
TGTGCCAGCTCAACAGGGCTTCAGGACTATGGCTACACCTTC
>TRBJ2-5|NA|NA|TRBV27
CASSPDGRGAETQYF
TGTGCCAGCAGCCCGGACGGCCGTGGGGCAGAGACCCAGTACTTC
>TRBJ2-3|TRBD2|NA|TRBV9
CARSGGTSTDTQYF
TGTGCCAGGAGCGGGGGCACGAGCACAGATACGCAGTATTTT
>TRBJ2-7|NA|NA|TRBV2
CATRRGPSSYEQYF
TGTGCCACCAGGAGAGGCCCTAGCTCCTACGAGCAGTACTTC
>TRBJ2-5|NA|NA|TRBV29-1
CSVATTRETQYF
TGCAGCGTTGCAACTACCCGGGAGACCCAGTACTTC
>TRBJ2-5|TRBD2|NA|TRBV30
CAWSGAGSGTSGGAWETQYF
TGTGCCTGGAGTGGAGCAGGGTCCGGGACTAGCGGGGGGGCCTGGGAGACCCAGTACTTC
>TRBJ2-7|NA|NA|TRBV30
CAWGTQGFYEQYF
TGTGCCTGGGGCACCCAGGGATTCTACGAGCAGTACTTC
>TRBJ1-3|NA|NA|TRBV30
CAWTDRSSGNTIYF
TGTGCCTGGACCGACAGGAGCTCTGGAAACACCATATATTTT
>TRBJ2-3|TRBD1|NA|TRBV7-3
CASSPGQGADTQYF
TGTGCCAGCAGCCCCGGACAGGGAGCAGATACGCAGTATTTT
>TRBJ2-7|TRBD1|NA|TRBV7-9
CASSLPRDRGLTSYEQYF
TGTGCCAGCAGCTTACCCCGGGACAGGGGGCTCACGTCCTACGAGCAGTACTTC
>TRBJ2-4|NA|NA|TRBV28
CASSSTGPLAKNIQYF
TGTGCCAGCAGTTCAACAGGACCTCTAGCCAAAAACATTCAGTACTTC
>TRBJ1-1|TRBD1|NA|TRBV28
CASIPTGDGNTEAFF
TGTGCCAGCATACCTACAGGGGATGGGAACACTGAAGCTTTCTTT
>TRBJ2-3|TRBD2|NA|TRBV30
CAWTIIGPSGDYTQYF
TGTGCCTGGACCATCATTGGGCCTAGCGGAGATTATACGCAGTATTTT
>TRBJ1-5|TRBD1|NA|TRBV7-2
CASSRDRDNQPQHF
TGTGCCAGCAGTCGGGACAGGGACAATCAGCCCCAGCATTTT
>TRBJ1-5|NA|NA|TRBV29-1
CSVEVQGNQPQHF
TGCAGCGTTGAAGTGCAGGGCAATCAGCCCCAGCATTTT
>TRBJ1-6|NA|once|TRBV30
CAWSSQNNSPLHF
TGTGCCTGGAGTTCCCAAAATAATTCACCCCTCCACTTT
>TRBJ1-1|NA|NA|TRBV7-3
CASSSLGYGKDTEAFF
TGTGCCAGCAGCTCCCTGGGATACGGGAAGGACACTGAAGCTTTCTTT
>TRBJ1-6|NA|NA|TRBV20-1
CSASSGFTGLGGSPLHF
TGCAGTGCCAGTAGCGGGTTCACGGGCCTTGGGGGATCACCCCTCCACTTT
>TRBJ1-5|NA|NA|TRBV7-8
CASSLEKSSVNSNQPQHF
TGTGCCAGCAGCTTAGAAAAGTCCTCGGTGAATAGCAATCAGCCCCAGCATTTT
>TRBJ1-5|TRBD1|NA|TRBV4-3
CASSQDRIGGPNQPQHF
TGCGCCAGCAGCCAAGATCGGATAGGGGGCCCCAATCAGCCCCAGCATTTT
>TRBJ1-4|NA|few|TRBV4-2
CASSHQGRVSTNEKLFF
TGTGCCAGCAGCCATCAGGGTAGAGTCTCAACTAATGAAAAACTGTTTTTT
>TRBJ1-2|TRBD1|NA|TRBV15
CATQGGANYGYTF
TGTGCCACCCAGGGGGGTGCTAACTATGGCTACACCTTC
>TRBJ2-3|NA|NA|TRBV12-3/TRBV12-4
CASSLTSTDTQYF
TGTGCCAGCAGTCTTACTAGCACAGATACGCAGTATTTT
>TRBJ2-7|NA|once|TRBV7-2
CASSLDPGGLYEQYF
TGTGCCAGCAGCTTAGATCCGGGGGGCCTCTACGAGCAGTACTTC
>TRBJ1-3|NA|NA|TRBV5-5
CASSQGTSGNTIYF
TGTGCCAGCAGTCAAGGGACATCTGGAAACACCATATATTTT
>TRBJ2-7|NA|NA|TRBV7-9
CASSLTESYEQYF
TGTGCCAGCAGCTTAACTGAATCCTACGAGCAGTACTTC
>TRBJ1-4|TRBD1|NA|TRBV11-1
CASSARTGGTNEKLFF
TGTGCCAGCAGCGCCCGGACAGGGGGAACTAATGAAAAACTGTTTTTT
>TRBJ2-7|TRBD1|NA|TRBV27
CASSLTGTAYEQYF
TGTGCCAGCAGCCTGACCGGGACAGCGTACGAGCAGTACTTC
>TRBJ2-7|NA|NA|TRBV6-5
CASKAGQYEQYF
TGTGCCAGCAAAGCAGGGCAATACGAGCAGTACTTC
>TRBJ1-4|TRBD1|NA|TRBV2
CASSPDRGRGANEKLFF
TGTGCCAGCAGTCCCGACAGGGGCCGGGGGGCTAATGAAAAACTGTTTTTT
>TRBJ1-1|NA|NA|TRBV27
CASKTIGATEAFF
TGTGCCAGCAAGACGATTGGGGCAACTGAAGCTTTCTTT
>TRBJ2-3|TRBD2|NA|TRBV30
CAWSAGSGGGTDTQYF
TGTGCCTGGAGTGCGGGTAGCGGGGGTGGGACAGATACGCAGTATTTT
>TRBJ2-5|TRBD2|NA|TRBV7-2
CASSLTGTSGRVTQYF
TGTGCCAGCAGCTTGACGGGGACTAGCGGGAGAGTGACCCAGTACTTC
>TRBJ1-4|NA|NA|TRBV7-8
CASSSPPEDEKLFF
TGTGCCAGCAGCAGCCCGCCCGAGGATGAAAAACTGTTTTTT
>TRBJ1-4|NA|NA|TRBV6-5
CASRNRDEKLFF
TGTGCCAGCAGGAACAGGGATGAAAAACTGTTTTTT
>TRBJ1-6|NA|once|TRBV6-1
CASILDSSYNSPLHF
TGTGCCAGCATCCTCGACAGCTCCTATAATTCACCCCTCCACTTT
>TRBJ2-7|NA|few|TRBV7-9
CASSLSGPEQYF
TGTGCCAGCAGCTTATCAGGCCCCGAGCAGTACTTC
>TRBJ2-3|TRBD1|NA|TRBV5-1
CASSLAGQGSTDTQYF
TGCGCCAGCAGCTTGGCTGGACAGGGTAGCACAGATACGCAGTATTTT
>TRBJ2-1|NA|NA|TRBV9
CASSVDPTGLGEQFF
TGTGCCAGCAGCGTAGACCCCACAGGGTTGGGTGAGCAGTTCTTC
>TRBJ2-3|NA|NA|TRBV3-1/TRBV3-2
CASSPPTSTDTQYF
TGTGCCAGCAGCCCACCTACTTCGACAGATACGCAGTATTTT
>TRBJ1-6|TRBD1|NA|TRBV5-6
CASSFGTGNSPLHF
TGTGCCAGCAGCTTCGGGACAGGGAATTCACCCCTCCACTTT
>TRBJ1-1|TRBD1|once|TRBV6-1
CASSDGQEITEAFF
TGTGCCAGCAGTGACGGACAGGAAATCACTGAAGCTTTCTTT
>TRBJ1-5|NA|NA|TRBV7-2
CASSLQGTSNQPQHF
TGTGCCAGCAGCTTACAGGGAACGAGCAATCAGCCCCAGCATTTT